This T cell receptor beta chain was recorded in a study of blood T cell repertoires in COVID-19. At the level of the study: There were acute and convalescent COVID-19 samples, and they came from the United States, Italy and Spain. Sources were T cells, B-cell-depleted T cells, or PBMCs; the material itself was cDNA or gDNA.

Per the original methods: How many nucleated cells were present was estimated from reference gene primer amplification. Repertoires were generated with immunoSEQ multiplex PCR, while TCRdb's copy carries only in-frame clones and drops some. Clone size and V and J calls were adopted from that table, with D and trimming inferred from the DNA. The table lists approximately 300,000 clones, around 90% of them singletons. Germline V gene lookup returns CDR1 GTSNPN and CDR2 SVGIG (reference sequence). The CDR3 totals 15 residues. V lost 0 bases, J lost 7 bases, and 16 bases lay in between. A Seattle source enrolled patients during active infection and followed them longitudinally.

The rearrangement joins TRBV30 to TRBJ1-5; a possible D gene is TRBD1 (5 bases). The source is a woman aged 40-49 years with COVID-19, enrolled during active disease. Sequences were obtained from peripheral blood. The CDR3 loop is CAWSVISGKGQPQHF. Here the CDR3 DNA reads TGTGCCTGGAGTGTTATATCAGGGAAGGGCCAGCCCCAGCATTTT.